This T cell receptor beta chain was sequenced for a study of cytomegalovirus exposure and HLA in healthy donors. PCR used 60 Vbeta primers and 13 Jbeta primers. The table came from immunoSEQ multiplex PCR; TCRdb's copy has only in-frame clones and leaves some out. The profile shows 160,000 or so clones, over 80% of them singletons. V gave up 5 bases and J gave up 5 bases, with 10 bases separating them. The CDR3 runs to 14 residues. Germline CDR1 is MNHNS and CDR2 is SASEGT. This chain links TRBV6-1 with TRBJ1-6, with a weak D call TRBD1 (6 bases). The sequence was collected from a woman younger than 35 in good health and CMV-seronegative. The sequenced sample was PBMCs. CDR3 in DNA: TGTGCCAGCAGTCGGACAGAGGATAATTCACCCCTCCACTTT. Translating gives CASSRTEDNSPLHF.